Listed below are T cell receptor beta chains from one sample, sequenced in a study of shared clonotypes between healthy human individuals. Sequencing used immunoSEQ multiplex PCR; TCRdb keeps in-frame clones, though not all of them. Found here are some 2.4 million clones, approximately 93% of them singletons; the top ten hold 0.36%. Sequenced sample: naive CD4+ T cells from PBMCs. These receptors were collected from a young man in good health. Some clones in this sample may be carry-over from other donors' samples. Each CDR3 is given with its conserved first and last residue. The D gene is left open where the match is weak. Clone sizes are given selectively: once, few, many, or a class where the clone is expanded.

clone_size,d_call,j_call,v_call,cdr3_nt,cdr3_aa
.,TRBD1,TRBJ2-7,TRBV7-2,TGTGCCAGCAGCGTAACCGGGACAGAGACCTACGAGCAGTACTTC,CASSVTGTETYEQYF
.,.,TRBJ2-1,TRBV7-2,TGTGCCAGCAGCTTAGTGGCCCCCCAGGATGAGCAGTTCTTC,CASSLVAPQDEQFF
.,.,TRBJ1-2,TRBV5-5,TGTGCCAGCAGCCCTTTGTATGCACGATTACAGGGAGACTATGGCTACACCTTC,CASSPLYARLQGDYGYTF
.,.,TRBJ2-3,TRBV12-5,TGTGCTAGTGGGGAGGGACGCCAAGATACGCAGTATTTT,CASGEGRQDTQYF
.,.,TRBJ2-5,TRBV4-1,TGCGCCAGCAGCCAAGAAGGGTTCTCGGGGGGCTTGGAGACCCAGTACTTC,CASSQEGFSGGLETQYF
.,.,TRBJ2-7,TRBV19,TGTGCCAGTAGTATAGATCTGTCCGGAACCTACGAGCAGTACTTC,CASSIDLSGTYEQYF
.,TRBD2,TRBJ2-1,TRBV30,TGTGCCTGGAGGGGCCCCCCGGGAGGCCCCTACAATGAGCAGTTCTTC,CAWRGPPGGPYNEQFF
.,.,TRBJ1-2,TRBV5-1,TGCGCCAGCAGCTTCGGGGGGCGCGACTATGGCTACACCTTC,CASSFGGRDYGYTF
.,.,TRBJ2-1,TRBV30,TGTGCCTGGAGTCCCCCTGTATGGAGAGGGAATGAGCAGTTCTTC,CAWSPPVWRGNEQFF
.,.,TRBJ2-7,TRBV29-1,TGCAGCGTTGAAGGGGGGCTTGGGAACGAGCAGTACTTC,CSVEGGLGNEQYF
few,.,TRBJ2-5,TRBV2,TGTGCCAGCACCTGGGGGGGGGCCTTGGAGACCCAGTACTTC,CASTWGGALETQYF
.,TRBD1,TRBJ1-6,TRBV10-3,TGTGCCATCAGCAACACAGGGGGCGCGGGTAATTCACCCCTCCACTTT,CAISNTGGAGNSPLHF
few,.,TRBJ1-4,TRBV28,TGTGCCAGCAGCCTTTCGAGGCCCGTCGGTGAAAAACTGTTTTTT,CASSLSRPVGEKLFF
.,.,TRBJ1-1,TRBV11-2,TGTGCCAGCAGCTTACCGGGGGCGAACACTGAAGCTTTCTTT,CASSLPGANTEAFF
.,TRBD2,TRBJ2-7,TRBV7-2,TGTGCCAGCAGCTTAGTCGCGACGGGAGGGACCTACGAGCAGTACTTC,CASSLVATGGTYEQYF
.,TRBD1,TRBJ2-1,TRBV6-1,TGTGCCAGCGCCAACAGGGGAAGCTCCTACAATGAGCAGTTCTTC,CASANRGSSYNEQFF
once,TRBD1,TRBJ2-3,TRBV15,TGTGCCACCAGCAGAGATAAATCCGGACAGGGGTTCACAGATACGCAGTATTTT,CATSRDKSGQGFTDTQYF
.,.,TRBJ2-2,TRBV18,TGTGCCAGCTTCGAGTACACCGGGGAGCTGTTTTTT,CASFEYTGELFF
.,.,TRBJ1-1,TRBV29-1,TGCAGCGCCAGAGGGGGGCAGTGGACTGAAGCTTTCTTT,CSARGGQWTEAFF
.,TRBD2,TRBJ2-2,TRBV5-1,TGCGCCAGCAGCTTGGCCCGCCGGGAGGGCCAGGGGACCGGGGAGCTGTTTTTT,CASSLARREGQGTGELFF
.,TRBD1,TRBJ2-6,TRBV6-1,TGTGCCAGCGGTGGGACAGGGCCGCTCTCTGGGGCCAACGTCCTGACTTTC,CASGGTGPLSGANVLTF
.,.,TRBJ1-1,TRBV14,TGTGCCAGCAGCCGGTCCATCTCGTCTGAAGCTTTCTTT,CASSRSISSEAFF
few,.,TRBJ1-1,TRBV29-1,TGCAGCGTTGAAGAGGACCTGAACACTGAAGCTTTCTTT,CSVEEDLNTEAFF
.,.,TRBJ1-1,TRBV5-4,TGTGCCAGCAGCTTAGTTGGACAGAAGAACACTGAAGCTTTCTTT,CASSLVGQKNTEAFF
.,TRBD1,TRBJ1-2,TRBV18,TGTGCCAGCTCACCACCGGGACAGAAATTCTATGGCTACACCTTC,CASSPPGQKFYGYTF
.,.,TRBJ2-2,TRBV7-8,TGTGCCAGCAGCTCCAGCGGCGCGAACACCGGGGAGCTGTTTTTT,CASSSSGANTGELFF
.,TRBD1,TRBJ2-7,TRBV9,TGTGCCAGCAGCGCGGGACAGGGCACGGGCGAGCAGTACTTC,CASSAGQGTGEQYF
.,.,TRBJ1-5,TRBV28,TGTGCCAGCAACCCCGCGGGGGGAAGCTCGCGCAATCAGCCCCAGCATTTT,CASNPAGGSSRNQPQHF
.,.,TRBJ2-7,TRBV4-1,TGCGCCAGCAGCCCAACGCAAGGGTGGTACGAGCAGTACTTC,CASSPTQGWYEQYF
.,TRBD2,TRBJ2-7,TRBV10-3,TGTGCCATCAGCATAATAGCGGGGGGCTCCTACGAGCAGTACTTC,CAISIIAGGSYEQYF
.,.,TRBJ1-2,TRBV5-8,TGTGCCAGCAGCGTACAGCCGGGACTTGCTAGTGGCTACACCTTC,CASSVQPGLASGYTF
.,TRBD2,TRBJ2-7,TRBV15,TGTGCCACCAGCAGAGATTCGCGACTAGCGGGAGGGCCTTCTGTAAACGAGCAGTACTTC,CATSRDSRLAGGPSVNEQYF
.,.,TRBJ1-5,TRBV13,TGTGCCAGCAGCCCCCGAGGCAATCAGCCCCAGCATTTT,CASSPRGNQPQHF
.,TRBD2,TRBJ2-7,TRBV7-3,TGTGCCAGCAGCTTAGGCGGGAGCACCCACGAGCAGTACTTC,CASSLGGSTHEQYF
.,.,TRBJ1-4,TRBV28,TGTGCCAGCAGTTTATCTCGGGGGAGCATCGAAAAACTGTTTTTT,CASSLSRGSIEKLFF
.,.,TRBJ2-7,TRBV14,TGTGCCAGCAGCCAAGTAAGGCAGGGGAAGCTCCCGGGGCAGTACTTC,CASSQVRQGKLPGQYF
.,.,TRBJ2-1,TRBV25-1,TGTGCCAGCACCGGGCCGTGGGGGAGTGAGCAGTTCTTC,CASTGPWGSEQFF
.,TRBD2,TRBJ2-1,TRBV14,TGTGCCAGCAGCCAAGCATCCGGGACTAGAGTGCAGCAGTTCTTC,CASSQASGTRVQQFF
few,.,TRBJ1-1,TRBV30,TGTGCCTGGAATTCCGGGTGGGGGAACACTGAAGCTTTCTTT,CAWNSGWGNTEAFF
.,.,TRBJ2-1,TRBV7-2,TGTGCCAGCAGCTTAAGGAGGAGCTCCTACAATGAGCAGTTCTTC,CASSLRRSSYNEQFF
.,TRBD1,TRBJ2-1,TRBV6-1,TGTGCCAGCAGGGAGAAGGGGACAGGGATAAATGAGCAGTTCTTC,CASREKGTGINEQFF
.,TRBD1,TRBJ1-5,TRBV25-1,TGTGCCAGCAGTGCCCGGGACAGGTATCAGCCCCAGCATTTT,CASSARDRYQPQHF
.,TRBD1,TRBJ1-2,TRBV6-5,TGTGCCAGCAGAAGGGGGACAGGGGGAGCCTATGGCTACACCTTC,CASRRGTGGAYGYTF
.,.,TRBJ2-7,TRBV14,TGTGCCAGCAGCCCCCGGGACATCTCCTACGAGCAGTACTTC,CASSPRDISYEQYF
once,.,TRBJ2-1,TRBV9,TGTGCCAGCAGCGCAGACCCAATTTCCTCCTACAATGAGCAGTTCTTC,CASSADPISSYNEQFF
.,.,TRBJ1-1,TRBV10-3,TGTGCCATCAGGAGGGACCTCACAAGTCATACTGAAGCTTTCTTT,CAIRRDLTSHTEAFF